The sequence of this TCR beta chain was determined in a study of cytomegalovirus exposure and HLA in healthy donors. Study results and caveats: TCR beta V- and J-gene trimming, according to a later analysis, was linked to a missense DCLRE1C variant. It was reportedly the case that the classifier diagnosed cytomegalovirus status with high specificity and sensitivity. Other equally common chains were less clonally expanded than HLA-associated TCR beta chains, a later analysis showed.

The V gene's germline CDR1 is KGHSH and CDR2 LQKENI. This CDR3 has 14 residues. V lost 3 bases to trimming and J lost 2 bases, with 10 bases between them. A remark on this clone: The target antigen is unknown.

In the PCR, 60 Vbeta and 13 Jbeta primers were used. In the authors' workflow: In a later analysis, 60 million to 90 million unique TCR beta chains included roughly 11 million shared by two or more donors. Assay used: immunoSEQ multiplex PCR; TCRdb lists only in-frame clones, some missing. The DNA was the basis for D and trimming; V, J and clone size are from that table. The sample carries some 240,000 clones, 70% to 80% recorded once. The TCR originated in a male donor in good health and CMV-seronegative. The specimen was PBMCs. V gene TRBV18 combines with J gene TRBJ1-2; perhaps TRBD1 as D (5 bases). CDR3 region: CASSPTTVNYGYTF. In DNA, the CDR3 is TGTGCCAGCTCACCGACGACAGTCAACTATGGCTACACCTTC.